Listed below are T cell receptor beta chains from one sample, sequenced in a study of blood T cell repertoires in COVID-19. TCRdb's table, derived via immunoSEQ multiplex PCR, lists solely in-frame clones and lacks some. Here the sample spans approximately 230,000 clones, roughly 90% being singletons. The sequenced sample consisted of peripheral blood. The receptor source for this set is a young man who had recovered from COVID-19. CDR3s include the opening cysteine and the closing phenylalanine or tryptophan. D genes are given only for firm matches. The listing skips clone size in some rows; elsewhere it reads once, few, many or a size class.

>TRBJ1-5|.|TRBV6-5|.
TGTGCCAGCAGCATAGACAGTAGCAATCAGCCCCAGCATTTT
CASSIDSSNQPQHF
>TRBJ1-3|.|TRBV7-2|.
TGTGCCAGCAGCTTAGCTACGTCACCAGGGGGAAACACCATATATTTT
CASSLATSPGGNTIYF
>TRBJ1-4|.|TRBV5-1|.
TGCGCCAGCAGCTCGTCAGCGGCAACTAATGAAAAACTGTTTTTT
CASSSSAATNEKLFF
>TRBJ1-3|.|TRBV5-5|TRBD1
TGTGCCAGCAGCTTGGACCTTGCCAGGGGGCGCGGAAACACCATATATTTT
CASSLDLARGRGNTIYF
>TRBJ2-3|.|TRBV4-3|.
TGCGCCAGCAGCCAAGAGTCCGGGGGATATCCAGATACGCAGTATTTT
CASSQESGGYPDTQYF
>TRBJ2-7|.|TRBV3-1/TRBV3-2|.
TGTGCCAGCAGCCAAGACGTATCAGGGTGGTACGAGCAGTACTTC
CASSQDVSGWYEQYF
>TRBJ2-7|.|TRBV6-2/TRBV6-3|TRBD1
TGTGCCAGCAGTACCTTGTACCGGGACAGAGCCTACGAGCAGTACTTC
CASSTLYRDRAYEQYF
>TRBJ2-7|.|TRBV9|.
TGTGCCAGCAGCGTCGGTGCATCGACAGGTTGGGCCGAGCAGTACTTC
CASSVGASTGWAEQYF
>TRBJ1-1|.|TRBV5-3|.
TGTGCCAGAAGCTTAACGCCAGGGAACACTGAAGCTTTCTTT
CARSLTPGNTEAFF
>TRBJ1-2|.|TRBV4-1|.
TGCGCCAGCAGCCAAGTCACAGGGTGGAACTATGGCTACACCTTC
CASSQVTGWNYGYTF
>TRBJ2-1|.|TRBV5-4|.
TGTGCCAGCAGCTTTGAGGGGGGGCCGCGGGATGAGCAGTTCTTC
CASSFEGGPRDEQFF
>TRBJ2-7|few|TRBV7-9|TRBD1
TGTGCCAGCAGCTTACCCCTGGACAGGGGCGAGGGTTGGGAGGAGCAGTACTTC
CASSLPLDRGEGWEEQYF
>TRBJ2-2|.|TRBV6-5|.
TGTGCCAGCAGGACTCAGGGGGGGGAGCTGTTTTTT
CASRTQGGELFF
>TRBJ1-2|.|TRBV11-1|TRBD1
TGTGCCAGCAGCTTACAGGGGGACTATGGCTACACCTTC
CASSLQGDYGYTF
>TRBJ2-7|.|TRBV19|.
TGTGCCAGTAGTATACGGGGAATACCCTCCTACGAGCAGTACTTC
CASSIRGIPSYEQYF
>TRBJ1-3|.|TRBV3-1/TRBV3-2|.
TGTGCCAGCAGCCAAGATCTCGGGAGGGATATAGGAAACACCATATATTTT
CASSQDLGRDIGNTIYF